This TCR beta chain was recorded in a study of shared clonotypes between healthy human individuals. Overall study: Donors had three CD4 naive, three CD4 memory, two CD8 naive and one CD8 memory plate apiece.

The split of CD4+ cells yielded CD45RA+ naive and CD45RA-negative memory subsets. This clone was recorded many times. Germline V gene lookup returns CDR1 SGHNT and CDR2 YYREEE (reference sequence). The CDR3 is 15 residues long. The V and J ends lost 0 bases and 6 bases respectively, with 16 bases between them. Assay: immunoSEQ multiplex PCR; the TCRdb copy retains only in-frame clones and omits some. The sample consists of about 660,000 clones, around 67% of them appearing once. This sequence was found in a woman in her thirties in good health. The chain has TRBV5-4 and TRBJ2-7; no clear D gene. Sequencing was carried out using memory CD4+ T cells sorted from blood. Subset defined: CD45RA-negative fraction. DNA of the CDR3: TGTGCCAGCAGCTTGGAGTCTGCTGGCAACTTCGAGCAGTACTTC. Translating it yields CASSLESAGNFEQYF. The full variable domain, rest sourced from reference TRBV5-4 and TRBJ2-7, is ETGVTQSPTHLIKTRGQQVTLRCSSQSGHNTVSWYQQALGQGPQFIFQYYREEENGRGNFPPRFSGLQFPNYSSELNVNALELDDSALYLCASSLESAGNFEQYFGPGTRLTVT.